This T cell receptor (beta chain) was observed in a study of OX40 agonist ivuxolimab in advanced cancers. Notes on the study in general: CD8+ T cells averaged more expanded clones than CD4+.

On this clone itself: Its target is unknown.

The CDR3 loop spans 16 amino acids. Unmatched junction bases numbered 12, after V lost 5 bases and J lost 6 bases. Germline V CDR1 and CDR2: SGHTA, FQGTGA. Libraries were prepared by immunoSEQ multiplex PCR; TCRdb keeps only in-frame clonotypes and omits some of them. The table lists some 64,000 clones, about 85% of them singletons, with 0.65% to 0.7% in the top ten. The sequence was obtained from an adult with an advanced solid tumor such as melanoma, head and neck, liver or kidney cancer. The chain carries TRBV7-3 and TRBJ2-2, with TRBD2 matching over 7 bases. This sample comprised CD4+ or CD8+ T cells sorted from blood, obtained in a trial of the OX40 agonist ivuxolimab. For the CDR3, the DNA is TGTGCCAGCAGCCGCTGGGGGGGAGACATGGCCGGGGAGCTGTTTTTT. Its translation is CASSRWGGDMAGELFF.